This T cell receptor beta chain was observed in a study of T cell responses to AZD1222 COVID-19 vaccine. General study findings and limits: Targets within unmutated variant regions were reportedly found for nearly half of spike-specific TCRs. Spike-specific TCR depth and breadth grew after two AZD1222 doses.

V dropped 7 bases and J dropped 6; count of bases not matched to a gene: 8. Looked up from germline, CDR1 is LNHDA and CDR2 is SQIVND (reference sequence). The CDR3 is 15 residues long. Generated by immunoSEQ multiplex PCR, the TCRdb table keeps only in-frame clones and is missing some. The sample lists roughly 53,000 clones, about 88% occurring once. This clone was seen more than once but under ten times. Antigen: not known. The specimen comprised peripheral blood, sampled on day 0 of AZD1222 vaccination. The TCR comes from an adult in good health. J is TRBJ1-6 and V is TRBV19, with 8 bases fitting TRBD1. CDR3 residues: CASTLTGVPNSPLHF. CDR3 DNA sequence: TGTGCCAGTACCTTGACAGGGGTCCCTAATTCACCCCTCCACTTT.